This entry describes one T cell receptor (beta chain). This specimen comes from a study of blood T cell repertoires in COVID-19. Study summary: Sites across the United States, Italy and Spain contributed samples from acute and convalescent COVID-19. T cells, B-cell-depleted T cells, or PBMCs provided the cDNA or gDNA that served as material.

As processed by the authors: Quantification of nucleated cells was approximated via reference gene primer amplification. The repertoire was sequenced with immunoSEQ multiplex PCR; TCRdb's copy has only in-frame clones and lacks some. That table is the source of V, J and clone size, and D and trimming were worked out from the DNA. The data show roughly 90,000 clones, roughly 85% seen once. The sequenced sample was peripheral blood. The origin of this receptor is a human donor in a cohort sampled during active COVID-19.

This chain's CDR3 is CASTAKNIQYF. The CDR3 DNA follows: TGTGCCAGCACGGCCAAAAACATTCAGTACTTC. J is TRBJ2-4 and V is TRBV12-3 or TRBV12-4; the D is unclear. Trimming shortened V by 7 bases and J by 1 base, and 2 bases separated the two germline ends. The CDR3 length is 11 residues.